This T cell receptor beta chain is from a study of response to subunit inactivated influenza vaccine. Via MiXCR, TCRdb re-called the RT-PCR reads, giving one row per CDR3 protein. The sample consists of a few hundred thousand distinct CDR3 sequences, 7.2% of them appearing once. The CDR3 runs to 12 residues. With 0 bases removed from V and 6 bases from J, the gap between germline ends came to 8 bases. In germline, CDR1 is DFQATT, CDR2 SNEGSKA (reference sequence). A note on this clonotype: What it binds is unknown.

General observations from the study: Each seasonal influenza vaccination recruits few new T cells, the authors suggested.

The source material was PBMCs from blood, sampled around 25 months after vaccination. The chain uses TRBV20-1 and TRBJ1-2; D gene uncertain. The sequence derives from a man in his fifties or sixties who received an inactivated influenza vaccine. CDR3 loop: CSARDLADGYTF. CDR3 nucleotides: TGCAGTGCTAGAGATCTGGCGGATGGCTACACCTTC.